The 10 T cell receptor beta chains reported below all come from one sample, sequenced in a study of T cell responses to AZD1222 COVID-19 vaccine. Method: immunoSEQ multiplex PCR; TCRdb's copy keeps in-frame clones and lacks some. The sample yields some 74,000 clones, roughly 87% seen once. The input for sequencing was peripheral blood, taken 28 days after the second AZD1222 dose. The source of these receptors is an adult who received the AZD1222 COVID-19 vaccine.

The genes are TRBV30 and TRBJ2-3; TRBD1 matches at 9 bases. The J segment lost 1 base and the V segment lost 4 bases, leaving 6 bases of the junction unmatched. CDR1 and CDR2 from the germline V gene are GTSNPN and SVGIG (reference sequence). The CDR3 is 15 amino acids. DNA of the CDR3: TGTGCCTGGAACAACAGGGGGCGCGGCACAGATACGCAGTATTTT. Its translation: CAWNNRGRGTDTQYF.

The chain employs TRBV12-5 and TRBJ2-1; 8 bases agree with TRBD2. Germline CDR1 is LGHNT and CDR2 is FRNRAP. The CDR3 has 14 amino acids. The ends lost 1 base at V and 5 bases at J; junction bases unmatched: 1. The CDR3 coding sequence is TGTGCTAGTGGTTTGGAGCGGGAGCACAATGAGCAGTTCTTC. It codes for CASGLEREHNEQFF.

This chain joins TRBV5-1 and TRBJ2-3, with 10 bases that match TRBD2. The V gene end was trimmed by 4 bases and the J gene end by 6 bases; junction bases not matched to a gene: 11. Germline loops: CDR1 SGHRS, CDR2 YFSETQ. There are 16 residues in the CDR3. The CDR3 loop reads CASSLALAGESDTQYF. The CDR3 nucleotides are TGCGCCAGCAGCCTAGCCCTAGCGGGAGAATCGGATACGCAGTATTTT.

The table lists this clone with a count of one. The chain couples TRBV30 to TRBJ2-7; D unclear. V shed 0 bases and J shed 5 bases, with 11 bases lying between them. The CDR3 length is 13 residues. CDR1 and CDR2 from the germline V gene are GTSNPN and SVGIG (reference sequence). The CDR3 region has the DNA TGTGCCTGGAGTGTAGGGCAGGCCAACGAGCAGTACTTC. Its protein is CAWSVGQANEQYF.

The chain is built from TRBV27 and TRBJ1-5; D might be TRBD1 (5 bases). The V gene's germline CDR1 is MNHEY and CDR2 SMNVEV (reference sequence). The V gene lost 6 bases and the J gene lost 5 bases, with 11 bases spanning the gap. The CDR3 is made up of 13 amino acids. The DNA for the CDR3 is TGTGCCAGCAGATCATCAGGGCATCAGCCCCAGCATTTT. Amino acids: CASRSSGHQPQHF.

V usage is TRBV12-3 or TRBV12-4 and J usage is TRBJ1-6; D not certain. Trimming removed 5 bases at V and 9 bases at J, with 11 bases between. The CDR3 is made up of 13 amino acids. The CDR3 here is CASSLPPGSPLHF. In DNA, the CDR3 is TGTGCCAGCAGTCTCCCGCCGGGTTCACCCCTCCACTTT.

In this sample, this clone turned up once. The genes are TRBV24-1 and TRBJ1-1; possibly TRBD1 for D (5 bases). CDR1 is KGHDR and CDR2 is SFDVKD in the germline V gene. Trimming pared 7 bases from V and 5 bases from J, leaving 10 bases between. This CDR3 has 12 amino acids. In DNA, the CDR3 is TGTGCCACCAGGGGGGATCGGACTGAAGCTTTCTTT. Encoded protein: CATRGDRTEAFF.

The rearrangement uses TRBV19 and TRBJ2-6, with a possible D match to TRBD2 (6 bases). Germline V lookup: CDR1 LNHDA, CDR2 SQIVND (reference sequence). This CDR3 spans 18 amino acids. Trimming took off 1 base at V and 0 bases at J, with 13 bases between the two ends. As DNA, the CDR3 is TGTGCCAGTAGTATAGTCCTAGCGCATTACTCTGGGGCCAACGTCCTGACTTTC. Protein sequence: CASSIVLAHYSGANVLTF.

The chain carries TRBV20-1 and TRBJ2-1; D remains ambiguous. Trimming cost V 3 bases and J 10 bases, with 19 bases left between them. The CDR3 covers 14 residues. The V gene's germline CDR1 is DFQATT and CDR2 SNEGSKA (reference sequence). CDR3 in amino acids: CSASQPLAVREQFF. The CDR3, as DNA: TGCAGTGCTAGTCAACCCTTAGCTGTCAGGGAGCAGTTCTTC.

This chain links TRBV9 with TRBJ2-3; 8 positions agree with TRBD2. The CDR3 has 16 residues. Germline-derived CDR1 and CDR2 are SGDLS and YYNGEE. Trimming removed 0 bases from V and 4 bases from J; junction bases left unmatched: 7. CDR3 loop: CASSVEVGLGADTQYF. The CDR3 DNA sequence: TGTGCCAGCAGCGTAGAGGTGGGACTAGGGGCAGATACGCAGTATTTT.